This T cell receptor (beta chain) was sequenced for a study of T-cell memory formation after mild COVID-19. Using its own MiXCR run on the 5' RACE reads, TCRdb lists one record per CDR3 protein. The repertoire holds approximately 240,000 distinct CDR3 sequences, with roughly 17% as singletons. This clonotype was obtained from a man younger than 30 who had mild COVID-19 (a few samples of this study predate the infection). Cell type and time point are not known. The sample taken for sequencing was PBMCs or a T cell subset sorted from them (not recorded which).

As DNA, the CDR3 is TGTGCCAGCAGTTTCCGACAGGGGACGGACCAGCCCCAGCATTTT. Its translation: CASSFRQGTDQPQHF. This chain links TRBV6-5 with TRBJ1-5; 8 positions agree with TRBD1. The CDR3 is made up of 15 amino acids. J gave up 7 bases and V 4 bases, and 9 bases lay outside the gene matches. The germline gives CDR1 MNHEY, CDR2 SVGAGI.